The present TCR beta chain was sequenced within a study of identical twins. Using its own MiXCR run on the 5' RACE reads, TCRdb lists one record per CDR3 protein. The repertoire holds 700,000 or so distinct CDR3 sequences, with 8.5% to 9.5% as singletons. This sample also belongs to another study, concerning yellow fever vaccine responses in identical twins.

Sequencing was performed on PBMCs. This sequence originates from a woman aged 18-29 years in good health.

CDR3 DNA sequence: TGCAGTGCCAACCTAGGAGGCAAAAACATTCAGTACTTC. Its protein is CSANLGGKNIQYF. The chain couples TRBV20-1 to TRBJ2-4, with D possibly matching TRBD2 (5 bases). The germline gives CDR1 DFQATT, CDR2 SNEGSKA (reference sequence). Deletions cut 6 bases from V and 3 bases from J, with 12 bases between. The CDR3 contains 13 residues.